This entry describes one T cell receptor (beta chain). This receptor's antigen is unknown. Within one base of it there is no much larger clone, and no base qualities were kept. One collaborating source in Seattle enrolled patients during active infection and followed them longitudinally through the course of disease. Each collaborating institution followed its own protocols to collect whole blood in K2EDTA tubes. Collaborator samples were shipped for TCRbeta analysis as frozen whole blood, isolated PBMCs, or DNA extracted from either sample type. The immunoSEQ Assay, a bias-controlled multiplex PCR, was used to amplify TCRbeta CDR3 regions from genomic DNA. Concerning the study's data processing: Within the assay, amplification of reference gene primers was used to estimate how many nucleated cells each sample contained. Sequence reads were collapsed and filtered to measure the absolute abundance of every unique TCRbeta CDR3 rearrangement. For each sample, productive Simpson clonality was calculated by taking the square root of Simpson's diversity index across productive rearrangements. What TCRdb holds here is the immuneACCESS table cut down to in-frame rearrangements. Part of the clones is not present; checked against another copy, under half of the missing clones reflect an unresolved V gene, and the others are unexplained. The V and J calls and clone size were taken over from that table, and D and trimming were inferred from the DNA. This sample comprises 250,000 to 300,000 clones, around 90% of them detected only once. The ten largest clones take up roughly 6.3% of the sample.

The data are from a study of blood T cell repertoires in COVID-19 (dated by TCRdb to 2018 to 2021). General notes on the study: Collaborator samples came from the United States, Italy and Spain and covered acute and convalescent phases of COVID-19. Where HLA class I and class II types were available, the types were taken from metadata supplied by the sample provider, not from assay-based typing. A de-identified subject ID, COVID-19 status, age in years and sex were almost always included in the sample metadata. The dataset comprised deeply sampled blood TCRbeta repertoires from subjects exposed to, actively infected with, or recovered from COVID-19. The prospective study material was composed of cDNA or gDNA derived from T cells, B-cell-depleted T cells, or PBMCs. The repertoires were released in a freely available public database meant as a resource for research on the immune response to SARS-CoV-2. The samples were drawn from the first 160 participants of the ongoing ImmuneRACE study and from 950 to 1,500 subjects provided by 6 global collaborators.

Including cysteine and phenylalanine, the CDR3 has 12 amino acids. Here the CDR3 DNA is all that survives: 36 bases in frame from base 1. The germline V gene encodes CDR1 SGDLS and CDR2 YYNGEE. V is clipped by 0 bases and J by 5 bases, and the sequence between their germline boundaries is 5 bases long. Study-wide findings and limitations: The quantity of clinical and demographic metadata differed by source and by participant and was supplied without curation.

The sample was peripheral blood. This chain joins TRBV9 to TRBJ2-5, with no confident D gene call. This clonotype was sampled from a woman aged 45-65 years with COVID-19, enrolled during active disease. The CDR3 protein is CASSVGEETQYF. Read as DNA, the sequence is TGTGCCAGCAGCGTAGGTGAGGAGACCCAGTACTTC. Where the CDR3 stops, the reference TRBV9 and TRBJ2-5 genes take over; the full variable domain is DSGVTQTPKHLITATGQRVTLRCSPRSGDLSVYWYQQSLDQGLQFLIQYYNGEERAKGNILERFSAQQFPDLHSELNLSSLELGDSALYFCASSVGEETQYFGPGTRLLVL.